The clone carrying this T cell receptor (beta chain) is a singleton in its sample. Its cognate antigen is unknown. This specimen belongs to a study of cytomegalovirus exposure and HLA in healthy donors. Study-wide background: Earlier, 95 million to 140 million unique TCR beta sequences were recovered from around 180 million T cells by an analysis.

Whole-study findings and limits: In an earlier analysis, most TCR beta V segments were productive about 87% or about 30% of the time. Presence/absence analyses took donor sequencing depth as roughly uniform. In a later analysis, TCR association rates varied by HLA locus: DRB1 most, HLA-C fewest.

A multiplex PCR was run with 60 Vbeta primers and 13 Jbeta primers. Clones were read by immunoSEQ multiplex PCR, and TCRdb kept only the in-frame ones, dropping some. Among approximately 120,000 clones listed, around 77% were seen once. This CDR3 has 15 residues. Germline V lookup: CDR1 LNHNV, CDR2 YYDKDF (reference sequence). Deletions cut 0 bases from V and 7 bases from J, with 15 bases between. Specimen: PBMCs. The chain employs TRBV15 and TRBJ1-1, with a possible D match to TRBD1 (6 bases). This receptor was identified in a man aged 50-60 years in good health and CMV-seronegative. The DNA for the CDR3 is TGTGCCACCAGCAGAGATCGAGTGGGCAGGGGTGAAGCTTTCTTT. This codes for CATSRDRVGRGEAFF.